The source of this T cell receptor (beta chain) is a study of blood T cell repertoires in COVID-19 (dated by TCRdb to the early 2020s). Turning to the overall study: Samples from collaborators originated in the United States, Italy and Spain and spanned both the acute and convalescent phases of COVID-19. The prospective study material was composed of cDNA or gDNA derived from T cells, B-cell-depleted T cells, or PBMCs. The dataset comprised deeply sampled blood TCRbeta repertoires from subjects exposed to, actively infected with, or recovered from COVID-19. The repertoires were released in a freely available public database meant as a resource for research on the immune response to SARS-CoV-2. The samples were drawn from two sources: the first 160 participants of the ongoing ImmuneRACE study, and over 950 subjects contributed by 6 global collaborators. The sample metadata nearly always contained a de-identified subject ID, COVID-19 status, age in years and sex. HLA class I and class II types, where available, came from metadata supplied by the sample provider rather than from assay-based typing. Broad study findings and their caveats: How much clinical and demographic metadata was included differed by source and by participant, and the metadata was provided uncurated.

TCRbeta CDR3 regions were amplified from genomic DNA by means of the immunoSEQ Assay, a bias-controlled multiplex PCR. As for the original processing: The number of nucleated cells in each sample was estimated from the amplification of reference gene primers within the assay. To quantify the absolute abundance of each unique TCRbeta CDR3 rearrangement, sequence reads were collapsed and filtered. For each sample, productive Simpson clonality was calculated as the square root of Simpson's diversity index over productive rearrangements. As stored in TCRdb, this immuneACCESS dataset retains in-frame rearrangements with V and J assigned. A fraction of the clones does not appear; measured against another copy, unresolved V genes explain less than half of the discrepancy, and the remainder lacks a known reason. Clonal size and the V and J genes are those of that table, whereas D and trimming came from the DNA. Counted in this sample were hundreds of thousands of clones; around four fifths of them appeared once. The top ten clonotypes cover 8.2% of the sample.

Worth noting for this clone: Its antigen is still unknown. No per-base quality is available; no much larger clone lies one base away.

Whole blood was collected in K2EDTA tubes by collaborating institutions according to the institutions' own protocols. Collaborator samples were shipped for TCRbeta analysis as frozen whole blood, isolated PBMCs, or DNA extracted from either sample type. According to the germline V gene (reference sequence), CDR1 reads MNHEY and CDR2 reads SMNVEV. A distance of 15 bases separates the germline ends of V and J, which lose 4 bases and 2 bases respectively. There are 15 amino acids in the CDR3, from cysteine to phenylalanine inclusive. Just CDR3 DNA is preserved here, 45 bases in frame from base 1. The chain was built from TRBV27 and TRBJ2-7; TRBD1 is a weak D gene call, 5 bases matching. The sample was peripheral blood. The sequence derives from a woman in her forties or fifties with acute or convalescent COVID-19. The nucleotide sequence is given as TGTGCCAGCAGTTATGGGGTAGGGGTCACCTACGAGCAGTACTTC. Its protein is CASSYGVGVTYEQYF.